These 22 T cell receptor beta chains came from one sample sequenced in a study of cytomegalovirus exposure and HLA in healthy donors (dated by TCRdb to about 2017). Library prep was done by the immunoSEQ multiplex PCR assay. For the multiplex PCR, a mixture combining 60 forward primers for TCR Vbeta segments and 13 reverse primers for TCR Jbeta segments was used. TCRdb limited this immuneACCESS table to in-frame rearrangements with V and J called. A share of clones is missing; checked studies link under half to unresolved V genes, and the rest is unexplained. The sample table records some 150,000 clones; 79% of these occur just once. 2.1% of the sample is taken by the ten largest. The sequenced material came from PBMCs. These receptors came from a man aged 35-49 years in good health and CMV-seronegative.

This clone was counted once. This chain connects TRBV5-1 to TRBJ2-1; 7 bases line up with TRBD1. The CDR3 is 14 amino acids. Germline V gene lookup returns CDR1 SGHRS and CDR2 YFSETQ. The V and J ends lost 1 base and 5 bases, in that order; junction bases with no gene match: 3. The CDR3 here is CASSLWDSDNEQFF. The CDR3 DNA reads as TGCGCCAGCAGCTTGTGGGACAGCGACAATGAGCAGTTCTTC.

This chain connects TRBV28 to TRBJ2-5; maybe TRBD1 (5 bases). The J call may be incorrect, as the DNA end agrees better with TRBJ2-7. Germline CDR1 reads MDHEN; CDR2 reads SYDVKM. This CDR3 has 14 amino acids. CDR3 nucleotide sequence: TGTGCCAGCAGTCAGACAGTGCCCCTCTACGAGCAGTACTTC. It translates to CASSQTVPLYEQYF.

The chain recombines TRBV11-2 with TRBJ1-6, with D possibly matching TRBD1 (6 bases). Per the germline V gene, CDR1 is SGHAT and CDR2 is FQNNGV. The CDR3 sequence is 17 residues long. The V gene lost 1 base and the J gene lost 10 bases, with 20 bases spanning the gap. In DNA form, the CDR3 reads TGTGCCAGCAGCTTAGGGCAGGGGACGACCTTTGGATCACCCCTCCACTTT. Translating gives CASSLGQGTTFGSPLHF. Looking up the rest from reference TRBV11-2 and TRBJ1-6 gives the full variable domain: EAGVAQSPRYKIIEKRQSVAFWCNPISGHATLYWYQQILGQGPKLLIQFQNNGVVDDSQLPKDRFSAERLKGVDSTLKIQPAKLEDSAVYLCASSLGQGTTFGSPLHFGNGTRLTVT.

This clone has more than one count but fewer than ten. This chain connects TRBV7-2 to TRBJ2-3; perhaps TRBD2 as D (5 bases). This CDR3 spans 16 amino acids. Per germline, CDR1 SGHTA and CDR2 FQGNSA. The ends were cut back, 1 base at V and 2 bases at J, with 13 bases in the middle. The CDR3 is CASSLVLRASTDTQYF. Here the CDR3 DNA reads TGTGCCAGCAGCTTAGTCTTGCGGGCCTCCACAGATACGCAGTATTTT.

The V and J genes are TRBV6-1 and TRBJ2-3; 7 nucleotides line up with TRBD2. Germline V gene data show CDR1 as MNHNS and CDR2 as SASEGT. The V gene end was trimmed by 6 bases and the J gene end by 2 bases; junction bases not matched to a gene: 5. The CDR3 extends over 14 amino acids. For the CDR3, the DNA is TGTGCCAGCAGAGCGGGATATTCCACAGATACGCAGTATTTT. Translation gives CASRAGYSTDTQYF.

The CDR3 DNA sequence: TGTGCCATCAGACAGGGAATGAATCAGCCCCAGCATTTT. Translated: CAIRQGMNQPQHF. V usage is TRBV10-3 and J usage is TRBJ1-5; a possible D gene is TRBD1 (6 bases). This CDR3 has 13 amino acids. Germline CDR1 ENHRY, CDR2 SYGVKD. V lost 6 bases and J lost 4, with 10 bases in between.

CDR3 region: CAISRDRVYEQYF. Written as DNA, the CDR3 is TGTGCCATCAGCCGGGACAGGGTCTACGAGCAGTACTTC. The chain combines TRBV10-3 with TRBJ2-7, with TRBD1 identical over 9 bases. V gave up 6 bases and J gave up 3 bases; unmatched junction bases: 3. The CDR3 contains 13 residues. CDR1 is ENHRY, CDR2 SYGVKD, per germline.

The J gene is TRBJ1-4, the V gene TRBV6-6, with D possibly TRBD1 on 5 matching bases. The CDR3 is 14 amino acids. The V end was cut by 4 bases, the J end by 5 bases, with 11 bases between. Germline V gene lookup returns CDR1 MNHNY and CDR2 SVGAGI (reference sequence). DNA for the CDR3: TGTGCCAGCAGTTTCAGGCCAGGGAATGAAAAACTGTTTTTT. The encoded protein is CASSFRPGNEKLFF.

V usage is TRBV18 and J usage is TRBJ2-7, with 10 bases lining up with TRBD2. The V and J ends lost 10 bases and 1 base, in that order; junction bases with no gene match: 7. Germline CDR1 KGHSH, CDR2 LQKENI. The CDR3 contains 14 residues. CDR3 region: CATHVSGGSYEQYF. CDR3 sequence (DNA): TGTGCCACCCATGTTAGCGGGGGGTCCTACGAGCAGTACTTC.

The rearrangement joins TRBV10-3 to TRBJ2-1, with D possibly TRBD1 on 6 matching bases. Germline CDR1 ENHRY, CDR2 SYGVKD. The V gene lost 6 bases and the J gene lost 1 base, with 16 bases spanning the gap. The CDR3 has 16 amino acids. CDR3 protein: CAISPYREESYNEQFF. The CDR3 DNA reads TGTGCCATCAGCCCCTACAGGGAAGAATCCTACAATGAGCAGTTCTTC.

The chain carries TRBV11-1 and TRBJ2-5; the D gene is possibly TRBD1 (6 bases). Germline CDR1 is SGHAT and CDR2 is FQDESV (reference sequence). V was cut by 4 bases and J by 7 bases, with 13 bases left in between. The CDR3 totals 13 residues. This CDR3 reads CASSSLGAGTQYF. CDR3 DNA: TGTGCCAGCAGCTCCTTGGGGGCCGGGACCCAGTACTTC. The variable domain in full, completed from reference TRBV11-1 and TRBJ2-5, reads EAEVAQSPRYKITEKSQAVAFWCDPISGHATLYWYRQILGQGPELLVQFQDESVVDDSQLPKDRFSAERLKGVDSTLKIQPAELGDSAMYLCASSSLGAGTQYFGPGTRLLVL.

The J gene is TRBJ2-5, the V gene TRBV6-6; 7 nucleotides agree with TRBD1. The V gene end was trimmed by 5 bases and the J gene end by 5 bases; junction bases not matched to a gene: 2. Germline CDR1 is MNHNY and CDR2 is SVGAGI (reference sequence). This CDR3 spans 12 amino acids. The DNA for the CDR3 is TGTGCCAGCAGTAAGACAGGGGAGACCCAGTACTTC. Translating gives CASSKTGETQYF.

V usage is TRBV9 and J usage is TRBJ2-5; 10 bases map to TRBD2. The last part of the DNA fits TRBJ2-7 better; the J call may be wrong. CDR1 is SGDLS, CDR2 YYNGEE, per germline. This CDR3 is 17 amino acids long. The CDR3 DNA follows: TGTGCCAGCAGCGTAGCTACAGGGGCTAGCGGGAGCTCCGAGCAGTACTTC. Its translation: CASSVATGASGSSEQYF.

The rearrangement joins TRBV9 to TRBJ1-5; D is undetermined. The CDR3 contains 14 residues. Germline assignment: CDR1 SGDLS and CDR2 YYNGEE. Deletions cut 3 bases from V and 9 bases from J, with 16 bases between. The CDR3 protein is CASSDQPGGRPQHF. DNA of the CDR3: TGTGCCAGCAGCGACCAACCGGGAGGTCGGCCCCAGCATTTT.

The chain links TRBV21-1 to TRBJ2-7; the D call TRBD1 from the table was never checked on the DNA. TRBV21-1 is annotated as a pseudogene. The CDR3 has 15 residues. In nucleotides, the CDR3 is TGTGCCAGCACCCTAAGGGGAGACAGGGATTTCGAGCAGTACTTC. It encodes CASTLRGDRDFEQYF.

The chain recombines TRBV6-6 with TRBJ2-7, with 7 nucleotides matching TRBD1. CDR3 size: 16 residues. CDR1 and CDR2 (germline): MNHNY, SVGAGI (reference sequence). The V gene end was trimmed by 6 bases and the J gene end by 4 bases; junction bases not matched to a gene: 15. In DNA form, the CDR3 reads TGTGCCAGCAGCCCCGCAAGACAGGGTGTGGATTACGAGCAGTACTTC. This codes for CASSPARQGVDYEQYF.

The table lists this clone with a few counts. The V call is TRBV6-1, the J call TRBJ2-4, with D perhaps matching TRBD2 (6 bases). The CDR3 is made up of 16 amino acids. Germline values: CDR1 MNHNS, CDR2 SASEGT. V was clipped by 4 bases and J by 5 bases, with 18 bases between them. CDR3 loop: CASSGGGRQNQNIQYF. The CDR3 DNA reads TGTGCCAGCAGTGGGGGAGGACGACAGAACCAAAACATTCAGTACTTC.

V and J are TRBV27 and TRBJ2-1; D may be TRBD1 (6 bases). The germline V gene encodes CDR1 MNHEY and CDR2 SMNVEV (reference sequence). V lost 2 bases to trimming and J lost 0 bases, with 11 bases between them. The CDR3 is 16 amino acids. CDR3: CASSLGGGSSYNEQFF. The CDR3 region has the DNA TGTGCCAGCAGTTTAGGGGGCGGAAGCTCCTACAATGAGCAGTTCTTC.

This chain joins TRBV12-2 and TRBJ1-4; TRBD1 reflects the table's D call only, with no check against the DNA. TRBV12-2 is noted as a pseudogene. The CDR3 extends over 18 amino acids. For the CDR3, the DNA is TGTGCAAGTCGCTTACTTCCCTCCAGGGGTGCGGGTTTTAAAAAACTGTTTTTT. This translates into CASRLLPSRGAGFKKLFF.

This clone showed up just once. The chain's CDR3 is CASTAGVSSYNEQFF. CDR3 bases: TGTGCCAGCACAGCGGGAGTTTCCTCCTACAATGAGCAGTTCTTC. The chain uses TRBV6-5 and TRBJ2-1, with TRBD2 identical over 8 bases. The CDR3 loop spans 15 amino acids. V shed 7 bases, J shed 0 bases, and the junction held 5 bases outside the gene matches. CDR1 is MNHEY and CDR2 is SVGAGI in the germline V gene.

A few counts support this clone. The V call is TRBV6-5, the J call TRBJ2-7; TRBD2 agrees at 12 bases. Per germline, CDR1 MNHEY and CDR2 SVGAGI. The V and J ends lost 2 bases and 3 bases, in that order; junction bases with no gene match: 2. This CDR3 spans 15 amino acids. CDR3 loop: CASSYGLAGNYEQYF. The DNA for the CDR3 is TGTGCCAGCAGTTACGGACTAGCGGGGAACTACGAGCAGTACTTC.

The J gene is TRBJ2-7, the V gene TRBV11-2, with 9 positions matching TRBD2. Germline V gene data show CDR1 as SGHAT and CDR2 as FQNNGV. Trimming removed 5 bases from V and 3 bases from J; junction bases left unmatched: 8. The CDR3 is 15 amino acids. The CDR3 reads CASSRLAGAIYEQYF. CDR3 sequence (DNA): TGTGCCAGCAGCCGTTTAGCGGGAGCTATCTACGAGCAGTACTTC.